This T cell receptor beta chain was identified in a study of regulatory T cells in long-lasting Graves disease. The TCR beta library used iRepertoire HTBI primers with Arm-PCR amplification of CDR3. One entry per CDR3 protein, called by TCRdb with MiXCR from the multiplex PCR reads. The table records nearly 350,000 distinct CDR3 sequences, roughly a fifth of them present only once. The time point here: persistent/refractory GD, antithyroid drugs over 5 years with positive TRAb. The TCR library was made from RNA that had been extracted from PBMCs in TRIzol. This clonotype appeared a few times. Sequenced material: peripheral blood mononuclear cells (PBMCs), taken when the disease was refractory, from a patient treated with antithyroid drugs. The sequence was obtained from a female donor with Graves disease.

The CDR3 coding sequence is TGCAGCGTGGCGGGAGGGGAGACCCAGTACTTC. Translated, it gives CSVAGGETQYF. V and J are TRBV29-1 and TRBJ2-5; 9 bases fit TRBD2. Per germline, CDR1 SQVTM and CDR2 ANQGSEA. With V trimmed by 6 bases and J by 5 bases, 1 base remained unmatched. This CDR3 contains 11 residues.